This T cell receptor (beta chain) was recorded in a study of blood T cell repertoires in COVID-19. Individuals drawn from about two dozen US areas were about 18 to 100 years old. Germline loops: CDR1 SGHDN, CDR2 FVKESK. The J segment lost 1 base and the V segment lost 8 bases, leaving 22 bases of the junction unmatched. The length of the CDR3 is 19 residues. Original data processing: Scientists estimated how many nucleated cells there were by amplifying reference gene primers. The table came from immunoSEQ multiplex PCR; TCRdb's copy has only in-frame clones and leaves some out. The DNA was the basis for D and trimming; V, J and clone size are from that table. The sample lists about 260,000 clones; less than 95% were seen once.

This receptor was taken from a man aged 40-55 years who had been exposed to COVID-19. The material sequenced was PBMCs or T cells enriched from blood (not recorded which). The rearrangement joins TRBV14 to TRBJ1-1; TRBD1 agrees at 7 bases. Here the CDR3 reads CASGGQRKISGKKNTEAFF. In DNA form, the CDR3 reads TGTGCCAGCGGGGGACAGCGGAAAATAAGCGGTAAGAAGAACACTGAAGCTTTCTTT.